This TCR beta chain was sequenced during a study of early T cells in non-severe SARS-CoV-2 infection (TCRdb year 2021). For the study in its entirety: Because TCR sequencing relied on bulk RNA taken from unsorted whole blood, pairing of alpha and beta chains was not possible. Here is what the overall study found, with its caveats: VDJdb matching was skewed toward anti-spike CD8 responses and likely underestimated virus-specific expansions, missing private and CD4 specificities.

Library preparation was by 5' RACE. The instrument given in TCRdb is NextSeq 500. To correct for sequencing error and PCR bias, the TCR library protocol tagged individual cDNA molecules with unique molecular identifiers. Sequencing covered both TCR alpha and beta chains, and within each sample the abundances of alpha and beta sequences were tightly co-correlated. The study's own analysis went as follows. V gene, J gene and CDR3 annotation of TCR sequences was performed with Decombinator V4. Expanded TCRs were defined as changing significantly between any two time points under a Poisson model with p below 0.0001. Abundances of TCRs were expressed as counts per million after normalisation to the total number of TCRs sequenced in each sample. MAIT TCRs were defined by TRAV1-2 paired with TRAJ12, TRAJ20 or TRAJ33, and iNKT TCRs by TRAV10 paired with TRAJ18. VDJdb, accessed 1 November 2021, was searched for CMV, EBV and SARS-CoV-2 annotated TCRs, with TCRs annotated for multiple antigens excluded. In-frame beta chains were kept once TCRdb had trimmed the public reads at Q25 with fastp and called clones with MiXCR. Merged by CDR3 protein, the rows form single entries marked with the most common genes and DNA. TCRdb, not the original authors, processed these V and J calls. This sample gives around 71,000 distinct CDR3 sequences in total; around 13% of them show up just once. Roughly 4.2% of the sample is taken by the ten largest.

This was a case-control study nested in a cohort of healthcare workers in London, UK, who had nasopharyngeal swab PCR tests and blood samples taken every week. Healthcare workers were recruited during the week of the UK lockdown, between 23 and 31 March 2020, and followed weekly for up to about 16 weeks. From the cysteine up to the phenylalanine, the CDR3 has a length of 14 residues. Solely the CDR3 DNA is kept, with 42 bases framed from the first base. V is cut by 7 bases and J by 0 bases, and the space between the germline ends is 12 bases. CDR1 and CDR2 were assigned from the germline V gene as SGHTA and FQGNSA. As regards this clonotype: The clone's antigen remains unknown. Base qualities are not recorded, but no much larger clone differs from it by a single base.

The rearrangement combines TRBV7-2 with TRBJ1-1, with no confident D gene call. This sample comprised whole blood, obtained at baseline. This TCR derives from an adult who was a healthcare worker with PCR-confirmed SARS-CoV-2 infection or an uninfected control (not recorded which). The CDR3 protein is CASTSRLLNTEAFF. The nucleotides read TGTGCCAGCACTTCCCGACTCTTGAACACTGAAGCTTTCTTT.